Listed here are 21 T cell receptor beta chains from one sample, sequenced in a study of blood T cells in healthy people across ages. PCR was performed a second time for 7 to 11 cycles using a sample-barcoded 5' primer and a J-beta primer mix. TCRdb itself ran the 5' RACE reads through MiXCR, one entry per CDR3 protein. This sample has roughly 800,000 distinct CDR3 sequences; about 53% occur once, and the top ten carry 41%. Source material: blood. Receptors originate from an elderly man in good health.

V gene TRBV24-1 combines with J gene TRBJ1-2; D perhaps matches TRBD1 (5 bases). Trimming shortened V by 7 bases and J by 7 bases, and 18 bases separated the two germline ends. Germline V gives CDR1 KGHDR, CDR2 SFDVKD. CDR3 length equals 14 residues. CDR3 in amino acids: CATSRDSAPTGYTF. The CDR3 DNA follows: TGTGCCACCAGCCGGGACTCAGCCCCTACTGGCTACACCTTC.

This clonotype was seen more than once but under ten times. The chain couples TRBV27 to TRBJ1-6, with D maybe TRBD1 (5 bases). The germline CDR1 and CDR2 sequences are MNHEY and SMNVEV (reference sequence). Trimming pared 8 bases from V and 0 bases from J, leaving 26 bases between. This CDR3 comprises 20 residues. In nucleotides, the CDR3 is TGTGCCAGCCTGGAAAATCGCATTAGGGACGAAAGCTCCTATAATTCACCCCTCCACTTT. Translating gives CASLENRIRDESSYNSPLHF.

This clonotype appeared a few times. The chain combines TRBV12-3 or TRBV12-4 with TRBJ1-6; TRBD1 is a possible D gene (6 bases). CDR3 length: 13 amino acids. The V end lost 8 bases, the J end lost 6 bases, and 11 bases lay between the germline ends. The DNA for the CDR3 is TGTGCCAGCCGGAGGACAGCTAATTCACCCCTCCACTTT. It yields the protein CASRRTANSPLHF.

The gene calls are TRBV5-6 and TRBJ1-2; no firm D call. V shed 1 base and J shed 4 bases, with 17 bases lying between them. The germline CDR1 and CDR2 sequences are SGHDT and YYEEEE. The CDR3 loop spans 16 amino acids. The CDR3 loop is CASSLYRPGGSYGYTF. DNA of the CDR3: TGTGCCAGCAGCTTGTATCGGCCGGGAGGGTCCTATGGCTACACCTTC.

The V gene is TRBV21-1, the J gene TRBJ2-4; the table's D call TRBD1 went unverified against the DNA. TRBV21-1 is designated a pseudogene. The CDR3 runs to 14 residues. The CDR3, as DNA: TGTGCCAGCCTTGACAGCGCCTCCGGGAACATTCAGTACTTC. Translated: CASLDSASGNIQYF.

This chain links TRBV4-1 with TRBJ2-7; 9 nucleotides align to TRBD2. The J segment lost 1 base and the V segment lost 0 bases, leaving 7 bases of the junction unmatched. This CDR3 has 17 residues. Germline V gene lookup returns CDR1 MGHRA and CDR2 YSYEKL. The CDR3 region is CASSQDLLAGTSYEQYF. CDR3 nucleotides: TGCGCCAGCAGCCAAGATTTGCTAGCGGGAACTTCCTACGAGCAGTACTTC.

CDR3 residues: CASSLGSGSSYNEQFF. CDR3 DNA sequence: TGTGCCAGCAGCTTAGGGAGCGGGAGCTCCTACAATGAGCAGTTCTTC. This chain links TRBV7-2 with TRBJ2-1; 8 bases map to TRBD2. V shed 1 base, J shed 0 bases, and the junction held 2 bases outside the gene matches. CDR3 length equals 16 residues. The germline V gene has CDR1 SGHTA and CDR2 FQGNSA. Supplemented by reference TRBV7-2 and TRBJ2-1, the full variable domain reads GAGVSQSPSNKVTEKGKDVELRCDPISGHTALYWYRQSLGQGLEFLIYFQGNSAPDKSGLPSDRFSAERTGGSVSTLTIQRTQQEDSAVYLCASSLGSGSSYNEQFFGPGTRLTVL.

This rearrangement joins TRBV2 to TRBJ2-1; D possibly corresponds to TRBD2 (5 bases). CDR1 is SNHLY, CDR2 FYNNEI, per germline. Trimming removed 7 bases at V and 9 bases at J, with 10 bases between. This CDR3 comprises 11 residues. As DNA, the CDR3 is TGTGCCAGCAATGGGGAGATTGAGCAGTTCTTC. It encodes CASNGEIEQFF.

The gene calls are TRBV24-1 and TRBJ2-5; 9 nucleotides match TRBD2. The CDR3 is 14 amino acids. V was clipped by 5 bases and J by 3 bases; unmatched bases: 3. Germline CDR1 is KGHDR and CDR2 is SFDVKD. The CDR3 loop is CATSAAGGEETQYF. Here the CDR3 DNA reads TGTGCCACCAGTGCCGCGGGAGGGGAAGAGACCCAGTACTTC.

The gene calls are TRBV29-1 and TRBJ2-1, with a possible D match to TRBD1 (6 bases). V lost 5 bases and J 9 bases, leaving 20 bases between the germline ends. This CDR3 has 14 residues. Germline CDR1 reads SQVTM; CDR2 reads ANQGSEA. This CDR3 is CSVSRGQSDTEQFF. The CDR3 nucleotides read TGCAGCGTTTCGAGAGGACAGTCTGACACTGAGCAGTTCTTC.

This clonotype showed up just once. The gene calls are TRBV27 and TRBJ2-5; D is tentatively TRBD1 or TRBD2 (5 bases each). Germline V CDR1 and CDR2: MNHEY, SMNVEV (reference sequence). The CDR3 has 16 amino acids. V was clipped by 5 bases and J by 0 bases, with 16 bases between them. As DNA, the CDR3 is TGTGCCAGCAGTCCGAGGGAAGGGGCGTACCAAGAGACCCAGTACTTC. This encodes CASSPREGAYQETQYF.

In this sample, this clonotype turned up a few times. The V and J genes are TRBV12-5 and TRBJ1-1; D might be TRBD1 (5 bases). Between the trimmed V and J ends, which lost 8 bases and 3 bases, there was a span of 28 bases. Per germline, CDR1 LGHNT and CDR2 FRNRAP. There are 18 residues in the CDR3. CDR3 protein: CASSDKSAGPYWDTEAFF. The CDR3 DNA follows: TGTGCTAGTTCGGATAAAAGTGCAGGGCCCTATTGGGACACTGAAGCTTTCTTT.

CDR3: CSARDSGSDTQYF. The CDR3 bases are TGCAGTGCTAGAGATAGTGGCAGCGATACGCAGTATTTT. The gene calls are TRBV20-1 and TRBJ2-3; D gene ambiguous. V was trimmed by 0 bases and J by 6 bases, leaving 10 bases between them. Germline V gene sequence: CDR1 DFQATT, CDR2 SNEGSKA (reference sequence). CDR3 size: 13 residues.

This rearrangement joins TRBV6-6 to TRBJ1-5; D call uncertain. Germline CDR1 MNHNY, CDR2 SVGAGI (reference sequence). This CDR3 comprises 16 residues. Between the trimmed V and J ends, which lost 7 bases and 0 bases, there was a span of 16 bases. CDR3 residues: CASTDPGLHSNQPQHF. CDR3 nucleotide sequence: TGTGCCAGCACCGACCCGGGCCTACATAGCAATCAGCCCCAGCATTTT.

A word on this clonotype: One end of the junction is discordant with germline, which a read error may explain. The chain links TRBV7-7 to TRBJ2-1, with a tentative D call TRBD2 (5 bases). CDR1 SSHAT and CDR2 FNYEAQ come from the germline V gene (reference sequence). The length of the CDR3 is 15 residues. The CDR3: CASSLAPVGVNEQFF. CDR3 nucleotides: TGTGCTAGCAGCTTAGCGCCCGTGGGCGTCAATGAGCAGTTCTTC. Full variable domain (rest looked up from reference TRBV7-7 and TRBJ2-1): GAGVSQSPRYKVTKRGQDVTLRCDPISSHATLYWYQQALGQGPEFLTYFNYEAQPDKSGLPSDRFSAERPEGSISTLTIQRTEQRDSAMYRCASSLAPVGVNEQFFGPGTRLTVL.

The CDR3 DNA follows: TGTGCCAGCAGCCAAGGGCTAGCGGGAGCTCCGCAGTATTTT. Translating gives CASSQGLAGAPQYF. The chain links TRBV3-1 to TRBJ2-3, with 10 bases fitting TRBD2. Germline assignment: CDR1 LGHDT and CDR2 YNNKEL (reference sequence). Trimming at V came to 1 base and at J to 10 bases, leaving 5 bases not matched to a gene. This CDR3 is built from 14 residues.

The rearrangement joins TRBV5-1 to TRBJ1-6; D unclear. Germline V gene sequence: CDR1 SGHRS, CDR2 YFSETQ. V was clipped by 5 bases and J by 0 bases, with 15 bases between them. This CDR3 region has 17 residues. CDR3 bases: TGCGCCAGCAGACGTGGAAGGGAAAGCTCCTATAATTCACCCCTCCACTTT. The encoded protein is CASRRGRESSYNSPLHF.

The chain couples TRBV12-3 or TRBV12-4 to TRBJ2-1; the match to TRBD2 covers 12 bases. The CDR3 spans 18 residues. V shed 6 bases, J shed 3 bases, and the junction held 12 bases outside the gene matches. The CDR3 nucleotides read TGTGCCAGCAGACCCTCCGTCACGACTAGCGGGAGCTACAATGAGCAGTTCTTC. It specifies CASRPSVTTSGSYNEQFF.

This clonotype was counted once. The chain couples TRBV20-1 to TRBJ2-7, with 9 bases identical to TRBD1. CDR1 and CDR2 (germline): DFQATT, SNEGSKA (reference sequence). The CDR3 contains 17 residues. V was pared by 2 bases and J by 0 bases, with 11 bases of the junction left unmatched. CDR3 protein: CSARSGTGFPSSYEQYF. CDR3 DNA sequence: TGCAGTGCTAGATCCGGGACAGGGTTCCCCAGCTCCTACGAGCAGTACTTC.

The V gene is TRBV5-1, the J gene TRBJ2-3; TRBD2 aligns across 7 bases. Germline V lookup: CDR1 SGHRS, CDR2 YFSETQ. V gave up 1 base and J gave up 14 bases; unmatched junction bases: 16. This CDR3 has 15 amino acids. CDR3 DNA: TGCGCCAGCAGCTTGTCCGCGGGAGCTGGCAGATACGCGTATTTT. This gives the protein CASSLSAGAGRYAYF.

The chain employs TRBV27 and TRBJ2-4; no reliable D call. V lost 9 bases and J lost 0, with 18 bases in between. The CDR3 totals 16 residues. CDR1 is MNHEY, CDR2 SMNVEV, per germline (reference sequence). CDR3 sequence (DNA): TGTGCCAGAACAGTGAAGGGTCCCCTAGCCAAAAACATTCAGTACTTC. It encodes CARTVKGPLAKNIQYF.